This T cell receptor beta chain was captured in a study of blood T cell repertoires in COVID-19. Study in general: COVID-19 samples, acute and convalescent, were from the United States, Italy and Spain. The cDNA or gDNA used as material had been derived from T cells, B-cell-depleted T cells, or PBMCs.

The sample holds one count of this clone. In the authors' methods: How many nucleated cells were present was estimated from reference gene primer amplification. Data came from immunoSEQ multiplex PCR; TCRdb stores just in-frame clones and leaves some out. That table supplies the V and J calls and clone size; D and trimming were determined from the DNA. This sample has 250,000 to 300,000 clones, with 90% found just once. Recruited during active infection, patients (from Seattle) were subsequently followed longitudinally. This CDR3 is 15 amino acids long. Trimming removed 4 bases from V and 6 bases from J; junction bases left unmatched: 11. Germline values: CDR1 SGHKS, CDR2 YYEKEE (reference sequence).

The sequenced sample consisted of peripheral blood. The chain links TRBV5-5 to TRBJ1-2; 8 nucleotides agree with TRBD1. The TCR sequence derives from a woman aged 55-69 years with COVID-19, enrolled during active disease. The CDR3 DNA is TGTGCCAGCAGCCGCGCGACAGGGGAACTGGATGGCTACACCTTC. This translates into CASSRATGELDGYTF.